This T cell receptor beta chain was recovered during a study of OX40 agonist ivuxolimab in advanced cancers. Germline V gene sequence: CDR1 SNHLY, CDR2 FYNNEI. Losses at the gene ends were 6 bases for V and 7 bases for J; bases not matched to a gene: 8. The CDR3 has 15 residues. Profiled with immunoSEQ multiplex PCR; TCRdb holds only in-frame clones, not every one. The table has over 45,000 clones, over 80% seen once. Sequencing was performed on CD4+ or CD8+ T cells sorted from blood, taken in a trial of the OX40 agonist ivuxolimab. The TCR was taken from an adult with an advanced solid tumor such as melanoma, head and neck, liver or kidney cancer. This rearrangement joins TRBV2 to TRBJ1-6; 8 bases map to TRBD1. The CDR3 loop is CASSYGQGINSPLHF. CDR3 sequence (DNA): TGTGCCAGCAGCTACGGACAGGGAATCAATTCACCCCTCCACTTT.